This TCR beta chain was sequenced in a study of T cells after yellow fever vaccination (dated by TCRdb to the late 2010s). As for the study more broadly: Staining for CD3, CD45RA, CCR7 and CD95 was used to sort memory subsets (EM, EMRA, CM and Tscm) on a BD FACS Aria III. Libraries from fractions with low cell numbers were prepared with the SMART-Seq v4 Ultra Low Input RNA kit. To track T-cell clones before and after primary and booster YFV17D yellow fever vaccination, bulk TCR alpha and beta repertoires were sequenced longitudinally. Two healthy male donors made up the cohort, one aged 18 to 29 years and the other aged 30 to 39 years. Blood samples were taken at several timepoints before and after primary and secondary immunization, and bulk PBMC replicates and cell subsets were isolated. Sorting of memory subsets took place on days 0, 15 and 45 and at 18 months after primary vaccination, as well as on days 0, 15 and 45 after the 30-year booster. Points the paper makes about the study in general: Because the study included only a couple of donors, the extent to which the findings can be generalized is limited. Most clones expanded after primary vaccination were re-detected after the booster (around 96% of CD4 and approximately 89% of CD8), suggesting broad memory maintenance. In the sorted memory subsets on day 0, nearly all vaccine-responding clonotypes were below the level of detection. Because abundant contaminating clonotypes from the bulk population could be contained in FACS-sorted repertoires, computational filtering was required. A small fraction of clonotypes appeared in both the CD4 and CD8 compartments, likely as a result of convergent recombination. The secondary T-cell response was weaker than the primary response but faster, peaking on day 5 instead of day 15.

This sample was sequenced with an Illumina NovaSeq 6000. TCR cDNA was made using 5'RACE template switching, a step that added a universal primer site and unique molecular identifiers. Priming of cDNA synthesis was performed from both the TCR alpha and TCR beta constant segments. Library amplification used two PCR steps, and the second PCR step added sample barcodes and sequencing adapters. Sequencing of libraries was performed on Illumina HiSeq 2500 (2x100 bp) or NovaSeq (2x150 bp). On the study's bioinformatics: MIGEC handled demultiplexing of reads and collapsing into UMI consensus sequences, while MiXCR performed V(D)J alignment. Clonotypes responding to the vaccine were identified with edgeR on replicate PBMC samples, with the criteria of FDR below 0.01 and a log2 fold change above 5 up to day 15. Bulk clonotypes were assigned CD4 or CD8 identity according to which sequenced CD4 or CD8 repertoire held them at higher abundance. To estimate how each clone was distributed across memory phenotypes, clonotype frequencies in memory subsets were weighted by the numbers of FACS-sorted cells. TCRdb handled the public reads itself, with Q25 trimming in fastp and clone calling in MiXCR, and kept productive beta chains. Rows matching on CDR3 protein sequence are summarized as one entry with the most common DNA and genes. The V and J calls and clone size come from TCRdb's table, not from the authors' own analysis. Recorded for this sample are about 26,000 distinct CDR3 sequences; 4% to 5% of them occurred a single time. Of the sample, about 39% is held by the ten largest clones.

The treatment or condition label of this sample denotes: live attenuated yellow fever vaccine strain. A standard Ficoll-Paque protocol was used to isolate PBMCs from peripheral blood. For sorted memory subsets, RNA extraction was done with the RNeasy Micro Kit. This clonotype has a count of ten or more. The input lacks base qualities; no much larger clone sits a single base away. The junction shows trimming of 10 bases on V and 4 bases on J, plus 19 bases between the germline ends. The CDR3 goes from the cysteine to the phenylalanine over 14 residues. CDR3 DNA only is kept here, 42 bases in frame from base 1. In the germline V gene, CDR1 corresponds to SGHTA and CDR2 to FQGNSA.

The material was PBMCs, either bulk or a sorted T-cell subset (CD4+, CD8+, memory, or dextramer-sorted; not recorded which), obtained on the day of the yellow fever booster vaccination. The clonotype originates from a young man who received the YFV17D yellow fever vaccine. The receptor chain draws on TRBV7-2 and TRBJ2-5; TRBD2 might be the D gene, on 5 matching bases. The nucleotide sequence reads TGTGCCACCTGCCCCCGGCGGGCGGGAGAGACCCAGTACTTC. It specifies CATCPRRAGETQYF. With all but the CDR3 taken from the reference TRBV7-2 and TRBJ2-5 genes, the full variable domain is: GAGVSQSPSNKVTEKGKDVELRCDPISGHTALYWYRQSLGQGLEFLIYFQGNSAPDKSGLPSDRFSAERTGGSVSTLTIQRTQQEDSAVYLCATCPRRAGETQYFGPGTRLLVL.